A selection of T cell receptor beta chains follows, all from one sample in a study of blood T cell repertoires in COVID-19. The table came from immunoSEQ multiplex PCR; TCRdb's copy has only in-frame clones and leaves some out. Counted here are around 220,000 clones, 86% occurring once; the ten biggest clones make up about 2.2%. The specimen sequenced was peripheral blood. Receptors originate from a woman between 50 and 59 years old with acute or convalescent COVID-19. Each CDR3 is given with its conserved first and last residue.

>TRBV30|TRBJ1-2|13
CASNGGGSYGYTF
>TRBV27|TRBJ2-3|16
CASSSADRGRSDTQYF
>TRBV24-1|TRBJ1-1|12
CATSGQDTEAFF
>TRBV5-4|TRBJ2-3|16
CASSPGLAGYTDTQYF
>TRBV7-8|TRBJ2-1|14
CASSLGGLPNEQFF
>TRBV2|TRBJ2-7|13
CASRPGQGFREYF
>TRBV11-2|TRBJ1-6|15
CASSRRTGDNSPLHF
>TRBV3-1/TRBV3-2|TRBJ1-2|13
CASSLDRGDGYTF
>TRBV6-1|TRBJ1-2|17
CASSELPGHLRLDGYTF
>TRBV10-2|TRBJ2-7|11
CASIQGYEQYF
>TRBV24-1|TRBJ2-1|18
CATSDSYILGTRVDEQFF
>TRBV12-3/TRBV12-4|TRBJ1-1|13
CASSIRGHTEAFF
>TRBV6-5|TRBJ1-3|16
CASSSMTGGSGNTIYF
>TRBV3-1/TRBV3-2|TRBJ1-2|14
CASSPTTLTNGYTF
>TRBV11-3|TRBJ1-1|15
CASSLDGALNTEAFF
>TRBV7-3|TRBJ2-2|15
CASSRAGEPGGELFF
>TRBV5-1|TRBJ2-5|14
CASRTGGPLETQYF
>TRBV27|TRBJ2-7|15
CASSLSASGANEQYF
>TRBV19|TRBJ2-3|17
CASTPNSGGFSTDTQYF
>TRBV6-2/TRBV6-3|TRBJ2-7|14
CASSWPGHSYEQYF
>TRBV6-2/TRBV6-3|TRBJ2-1|15
CASSYNLAGANEQFF
>TRBV5-6|TRBJ2-7|15
CASSLTPAGAWEQYF
>TRBV7-2|TRBJ2-1|15
CASSFGDRGYNEQFF
>TRBV7-9|TRBJ2-7|15
CASSPARTDSYEQYF
>TRBV29-1|TRBJ2-1|16
CSTGLAGGRIYNEQFF
>TRBV5-5|TRBJ1-5|15
CASSLVGTANQPQHF
>TRBV19|TRBJ1-3|14
CASRGRDRGNTIYF